Listed below are T cell receptor beta chains from one sample, sequenced in a study of Ad26.COV2.S vaccination and SARS-CoV-2 variants. TCRdb keeps only in-frame clones here, not all; method: immunoSEQ multiplex PCR. This table holds approximately 480,000 clones, approximately 90% found once. The sequenced sample was peripheral blood, obtained in a trial of Ad26.COV2.S vaccine versus placebo. The receptors here all came from a person between 18 and 59 years old who received the Ad26.COV2.S COVID-19 vaccine or a placebo. The CDR3 runs from the conserved cysteine through the conserved F or W. The D gene is left open where the match is weak. The size entry is marked missing in some rows and otherwise reads once, few, many or a size class.

>NA|TRBV7-8|NA|TRBJ1-2
TGTGCCAGCAGCCGCGCGGCGGTTGAGTATGGCTACACCTTC
CASSRAAVEYGYTF
>NA|TRBV4-1|NA|TRBJ2-3
TGCGCCAGCAGCCCCCAAGGGTTGGGGGTGGGCACAGATACGCAGTATTTT
CASSPQGLGVGTDTQYF
>NA|TRBV6-2/TRBV6-3|TRBD2|TRBJ2-2
TGTGCCAGCAGTTTTCTAGCGGGAGCCCCGGATTACCACACCGGGGAGCTGTTTTTT
CASSFLAGAPDYHTGELFF
>NA|TRBV7-3|NA|TRBJ2-1
TGTGCCAGCAGCTTACTTGTGGGGAATGAGCAGTTCTTC
CASSLLVGNEQFF
>NA|TRBV6-2/TRBV6-3|TRBD1|TRBJ1-1
TGTGCCAGCAGTTGGGACAGCGTGTACACTGAAGCTTTCTTT
CASSWDSVYTEAFF
>NA|TRBV7-9|TRBD2|TRBJ2-1
TGTGCCAGCAGCGGGGGCGGGAGGCTCAATGAGCAGTTCTTC
CASSGGGRLNEQFF
>NA|TRBV4-3|NA|TRBJ1-4
TGCGCCAGCAGCCAAGCTCTCCTACCAGCTAATGAAAAACTGTTTTTT
CASSQALLPANEKLFF
>NA|TRBV7-8|TRBD2|TRBJ2-1
TGTGCCAGCAGCCCAAGGGGACTAGCGGGAGCTTATGAGCAGTTCTTC
CASSPRGLAGAYEQFF
>NA|TRBV9|NA|TRBJ1-1
TGTGCCAGCAGCGTGGGGACCCTGGGAAACACTGAAGCTTTCTTT
CASSVGTLGNTEAFF
>NA|TRBV28|NA|TRBJ1-3
TGTGCCACCACACCTACAGGGTTCTCTGGAAACACCATATATTTT
CATTPTGFSGNTIYF
>NA|TRBV4-2|TRBD2|TRBJ2-3
TGTGCCAGCAGCTCACTAGCGGGAGGTATGGATACGCAGTATTTT
CASSSLAGGMDTQYF
>NA|TRBV6-4|TRBD2|TRBJ2-3
TGTGCCAGCAGTGACTCTACGGGGGAGGGGGATACGCAGTATTTT
CASSDSTGEGDTQYF
>NA|TRBV12-3/TRBV12-4|TRBD1|TRBJ2-7
TGTGCCAGCAGACAGGGGATCAACGAGCAGTACTTC
CASRQGINEQYF
>NA|TRBV29-1|NA|TRBJ2-7
TGCAGCGTTGGGTCGAATTCCGCCTACGAGCAGTACTTC
CSVGSNSAYEQYF
>NA|TRBV6-5|NA|TRBJ2-2
TGTGCCAGCAGTCAAAAACCACGGAACACCGGGGAGCTGTTTTTT
CASSQKPRNTGELFF
>NA|TRBV27|TRBD1|TRBJ1-2
TGTGCCAGCAGTAGAACAGGGGGCGCGAGGCGGGGCTACACCTTC
CASSRTGGARRGYTF
>NA|TRBV20-1|NA|TRBJ1-2
TGCAGTGCTGCAGGGGTCAGGGGCTACACCTTC
CSAAGVRGYTF
>NA|TRBV5-1|NA|TRBJ2-1
TGCGCCAGCAGCTTTACCCAGGGTTCCTACAATGAGCAGTTCTTC
CASSFTQGSYNEQFF
>NA|TRBV11-1|NA|TRBJ1-1
TGTGCCAGCAGCTTAGTAGGGTCTACGCAAGAAGCTTTCTTT
CASSLVGSTQEAFF
>NA|TRBV29-1|TRBD2|TRBJ2-7
TGCAGCGTGTCCACTAGCGGGGTCTACGAGCAGTACTTC
CSVSTSGVYEQYF
>NA|TRBV3-1/TRBV3-2|NA|TRBJ2-1
TGTGCCAGCAGCCAAGGGAGACCTTACTACAATGAGCAGTTCTTC
CASSQGRPYYNEQFF
>NA|TRBV2|TRBD1|TRBJ1-6
TGTGCCAGCAAGTCAGGGGGAGGGTCACCCCTCCACTTT
CASKSGGGSPLHF
>NA|TRBV19|NA|TRBJ2-3
TGTGCCAGTAGTATACTAGCGTCTAGCACAGATACGCAGTATTTT
CASSILASSTDTQYF
>NA|TRBV7-2|NA|TRBJ1-6
TGTGCCAGCAGCTTAGCGCGCAGGGAGAAGGGTTCACCCCTCCACTTT
CASSLARREKGSPLHF
>NA|TRBV18|NA|TRBJ2-5
TGTGCCAGCTCAACACGGGACCATCAAGAGACCCAGTACTTC
CASSTRDHQETQYF
>NA|TRBV20-1|TRBD1|TRBJ1-2
TGCAGTGCTAGTTTACAGGGGGCTACTGGCTACACCTTC
CSASLQGATGYTF
>NA|TRBV6-1|NA|TRBJ1-2
TGTGCCAGCAGTGAATCCCCCAGCATAAACCAGTATGGCTACACCTTC
CASSESPSINQYGYTF
>NA|TRBV19|TRBD1|TRBJ1-5
TGTGCCAGTAGTTACAAACAGGGGGGTCAGCCCCAGCATTTT
CASSYKQGGQPQHF
>many|TRBV19|NA|TRBJ2-1
TGTGCCAGTAGTGTCACACAGGGAAATGAGCAGTTCTTC
CASSVTQGNEQFF
>NA|TRBV27|TRBD1|TRBJ1-1
TGTGCCAGCAGTATTAGGACAGGGGGCCTCGGGAACACTGAAGCTTTCTTT
CASSIRTGGLGNTEAFF
>NA|TRBV5-1|TRBD2|TRBJ2-1
TGCGCCAGCAGCTTGGAGGCGGGAGGGCCACAAGAGCAGTTCTTC
CASSLEAGGPQEQFF
>NA|TRBV18|TRBD1|TRBJ1-5
TGTGCCAGCTCACCCGCGACAGGGGAGAATCAGCCCCAGCATTTT
CASSPATGENQPQHF
>NA|TRBV6-5|NA|TRBJ1-6
TGTGCCAGCAGTTACCAACCGGGGTCCAATTCACCCCTCCACTTT
CASSYQPGSNSPLHF
>NA|TRBV19|NA|TRBJ2-2
TGTGCCAGTAGTATCGCCTTCGACCAGGGATTGAACACCGGGGAGCTGTTTTTT
CASSIAFDQGLNTGELFF
>NA|TRBV7-8|NA|TRBJ2-2
TGTGCCAGCGGAGGGGGTGGGACCGGGGAGCTGTTTTTT
CASGGGGTGELFF
>few|TRBV7-2|TRBD1|TRBJ1-6
TGTGCCAGCAGCGGCGGACAGGGCCATAATTCACCCCTCCACTTT
CASSGGQGHNSPLHF
>NA|TRBV25-1|TRBD1|TRBJ1-1
TGTGCCAGCAGTGATCGCGGACAGGCCGAAGCTTTCTTT
CASSDRGQAEAFF
>NA|TRBV27|TRBD1|TRBJ1-5
TGTGCCAGCAGTCCCATAGACAGGGGCAAGGATCAGCCCCAGCATTTT
CASSPIDRGKDQPQHF
>NA|TRBV5-6|TRBD1|TRBJ1-5
TGTGCCAGCACCCTGTGGAGGGGGCTGGAGTATCAGCCCCAGCATTTT
CASTLWRGLEYQPQHF
>NA|TRBV7-5|NA|TRBJ2-5
TGTGCCAGAAGCCTGGGGGGGGCAGGCGGAGATTGGGCAGAGACCCAGTACTTC
CARSLGGAGGDWAETQYF
>once|TRBV29-1|TRBD1|TRBJ1-2
TGCAGCGTCCGGTCGACAGGGGAAAACGGCTACACCTTC
CSVRSTGENGYTF